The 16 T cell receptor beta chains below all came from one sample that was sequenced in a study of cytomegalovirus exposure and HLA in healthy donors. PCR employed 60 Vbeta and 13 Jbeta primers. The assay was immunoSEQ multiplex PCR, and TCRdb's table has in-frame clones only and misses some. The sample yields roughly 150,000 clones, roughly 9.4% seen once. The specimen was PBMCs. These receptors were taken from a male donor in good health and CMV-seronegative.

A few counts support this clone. The chain's CDR3 is CASSLRGDQPQHF. As DNA, the CDR3 is TGTGCCAGCAGCCTTCGGGGGGATCAGCCCCAGCATTTT. The chain couples TRBV7-2 to TRBJ1-5; a weak D match, TRBD1 (5 bases). V was pared by 5 bases and J by 5 bases, with 10 bases between. CDR1 and CDR2 from the germline V gene are SGHTA and FQGNSA. The CDR3 spans 13 residues.

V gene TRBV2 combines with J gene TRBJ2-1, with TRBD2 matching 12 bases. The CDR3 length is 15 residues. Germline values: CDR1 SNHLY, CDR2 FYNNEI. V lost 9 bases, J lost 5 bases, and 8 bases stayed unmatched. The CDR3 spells CASLRRLAGDNEQFF. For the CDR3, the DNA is TGTGCCAGTCTCCGCCGACTAGCGGGGGACAATGAGCAGTTCTTC.

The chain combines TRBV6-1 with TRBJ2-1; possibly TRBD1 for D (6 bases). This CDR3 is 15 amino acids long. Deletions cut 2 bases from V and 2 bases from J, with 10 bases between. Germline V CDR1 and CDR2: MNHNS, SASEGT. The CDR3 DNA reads TGTGCCAGCAGTGAACAGGCAGGGGCCTACAATGAGCAGTTCTTC. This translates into CASSEQAGAYNEQFF.

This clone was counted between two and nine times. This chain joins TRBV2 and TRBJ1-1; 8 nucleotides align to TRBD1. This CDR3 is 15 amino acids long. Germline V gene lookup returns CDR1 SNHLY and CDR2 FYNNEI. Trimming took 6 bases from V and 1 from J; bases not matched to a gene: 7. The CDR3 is CASREFDRGNTEAFF. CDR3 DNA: TGTGCCAGCAGAGAATTCGACAGGGGGAACACTGAAGCTTTCTTT.

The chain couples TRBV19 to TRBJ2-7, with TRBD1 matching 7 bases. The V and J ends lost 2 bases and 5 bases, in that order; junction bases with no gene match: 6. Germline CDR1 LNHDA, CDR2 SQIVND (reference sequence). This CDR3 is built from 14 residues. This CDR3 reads CASSIKGTADEQYF. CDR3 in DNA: TGTGCCAGTAGTATAAAAGGGACAGCCGACGAGCAGTACTTC. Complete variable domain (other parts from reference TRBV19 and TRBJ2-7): DGGITQSPKYLFRKEGQNVTLSCEQNLNHDAMYWYRQDPGQGLRLIYYSQIVNDFQKGDIAEGYSVSREKKESFPLTVTSAQKNPTAFYLCASSIKGTADEQYFGPGTRLTVT.

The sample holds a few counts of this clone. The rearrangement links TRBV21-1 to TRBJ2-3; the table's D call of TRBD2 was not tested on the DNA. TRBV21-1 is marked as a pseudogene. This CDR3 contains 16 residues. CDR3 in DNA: TGTGCCAGCAGCCTCACTGACGGACTAGCGTCAGATACGCAGTATTTT. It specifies CASSLTDGLASDTQYF.

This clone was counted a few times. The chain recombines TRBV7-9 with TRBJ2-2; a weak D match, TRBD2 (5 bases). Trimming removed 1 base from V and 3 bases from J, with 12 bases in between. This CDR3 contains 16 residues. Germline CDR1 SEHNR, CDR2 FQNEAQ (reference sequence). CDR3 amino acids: CASSLGLADYTGELFF. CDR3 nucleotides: TGTGCCAGCAGCTTAGGGCTAGCCGATTACACCGGGGAGCTGTTTTTT.

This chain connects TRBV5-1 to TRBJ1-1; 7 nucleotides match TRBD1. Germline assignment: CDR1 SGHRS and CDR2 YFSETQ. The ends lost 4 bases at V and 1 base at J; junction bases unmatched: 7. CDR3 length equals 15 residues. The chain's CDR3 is CASSPQGVGNTEAFF. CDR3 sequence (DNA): TGCGCCAGCAGCCCGCAGGGGGTGGGGAACACTGAAGCTTTCTTT. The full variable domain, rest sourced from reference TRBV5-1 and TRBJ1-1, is KAGVTQTPRYLIKTRGQQVTLSCSPISGHRSVSWYQQTPGQGLQFLFEYFSETQRNKGNFPGRFSGRQFSNSRSEMNVSTLELGDSALYLCASSPQGVGNTEAFFGQGTRLTVV.

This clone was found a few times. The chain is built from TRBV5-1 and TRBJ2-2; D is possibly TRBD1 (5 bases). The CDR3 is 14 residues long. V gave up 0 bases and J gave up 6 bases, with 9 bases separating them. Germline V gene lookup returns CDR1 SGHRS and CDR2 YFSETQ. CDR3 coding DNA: TGCGCCAGCAGCTTGGGGGCAGGGCCCGGGGAGCTGTTTTTT. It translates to CASSLGAGPGELFF.

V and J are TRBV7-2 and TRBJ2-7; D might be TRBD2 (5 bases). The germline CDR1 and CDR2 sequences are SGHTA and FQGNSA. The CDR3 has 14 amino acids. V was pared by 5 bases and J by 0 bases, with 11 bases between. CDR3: CASSPGLASYEQYF. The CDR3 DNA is TGTGCCAGCAGCCCAGGACTGGCCTCCTACGAGCAGTACTTC.

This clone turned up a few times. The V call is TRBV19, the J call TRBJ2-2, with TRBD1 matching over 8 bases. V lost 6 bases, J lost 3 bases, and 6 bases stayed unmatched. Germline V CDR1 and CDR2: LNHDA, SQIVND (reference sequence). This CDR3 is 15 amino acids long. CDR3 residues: CASRGQGAYTGELFF. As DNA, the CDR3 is TGTGCCAGTAGGGGCCAGGGGGCATACACCGGGGAGCTGTTTTTT.

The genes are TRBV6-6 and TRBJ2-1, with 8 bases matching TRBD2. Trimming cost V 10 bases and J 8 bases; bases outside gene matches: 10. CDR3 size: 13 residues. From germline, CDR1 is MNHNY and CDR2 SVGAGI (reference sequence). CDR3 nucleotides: TGTGCCATCCGGGGGGGGCGCCAGGATGAGCAGTTCTTC. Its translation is CAIRGGRQDEQFF.

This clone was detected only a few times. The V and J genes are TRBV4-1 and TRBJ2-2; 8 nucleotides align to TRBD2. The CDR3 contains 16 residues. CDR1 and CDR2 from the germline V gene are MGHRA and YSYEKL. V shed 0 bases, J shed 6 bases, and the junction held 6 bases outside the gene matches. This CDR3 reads CASSQDPGRVPGELFF. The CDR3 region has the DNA TGCGCCAGCAGCCAAGATCCCGGGAGGGTCCCCGGGGAGCTGTTTTTT.

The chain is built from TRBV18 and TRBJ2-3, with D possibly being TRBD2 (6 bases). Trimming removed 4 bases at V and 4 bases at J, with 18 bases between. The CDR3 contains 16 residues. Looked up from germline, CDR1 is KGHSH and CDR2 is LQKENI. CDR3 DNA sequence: TGTGCCAGCTCACGCGGTATCGGGAGCGCCCCAGATACGCAGTATTTT. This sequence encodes CASSRGIGSAPDTQYF.

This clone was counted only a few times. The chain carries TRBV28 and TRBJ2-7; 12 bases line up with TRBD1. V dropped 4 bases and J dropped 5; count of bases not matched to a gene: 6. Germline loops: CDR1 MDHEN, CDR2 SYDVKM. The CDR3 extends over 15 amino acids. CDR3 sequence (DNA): TGTGCCAGCAGTTCTTCCGGGACAGGGGGCGACGAGCAGTACTTC. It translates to CASSSSGTGGDEQYF.

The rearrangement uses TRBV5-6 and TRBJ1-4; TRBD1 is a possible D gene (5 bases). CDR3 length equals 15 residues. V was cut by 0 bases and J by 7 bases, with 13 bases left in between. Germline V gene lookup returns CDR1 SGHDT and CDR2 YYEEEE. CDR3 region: CASSLEAGEGEKLFF. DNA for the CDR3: TGTGCCAGCAGCTTGGAGGCGGGGGAGGGTGAAAAACTGTTTTTT.